These T cell receptor beta chains were read from a single sample in a study of HIV-infected patients and healthy controls. TCRdb reprocessed the 5' RACE reads via MiXCR and lists one record per CDR3 protein. This sample yields about 6,600 distinct CDR3 sequences, of which roughly 9.1% are seen a single time; 20% belongs to the top ten. This specimen was blood, taken during antiretroviral therapy. The receptors derive from an adult with HIV infection. Both conserved end residues are part of each CDR3. D genes are given only for firm matches. Size values are once, few and many counts, or a class for expanded clones, and some rows have none.

TRBJ2-7,-,-,TRBV3-1,TGTGCCAGCAGCACCTCGTCCGGGGAGCAGTACTTC,CASSTSSGEQYF
TRBJ2-1,medium-sized,-,TRBV7-6,TGTGCCAGCAGCCCCCCTCGCAATGAGCAGTTCTTC,CASSPPRNEQFF
TRBJ2-2,many,TRBD1,TRBV5-1,TGCGCCAGCAGCGCGGCAGGGGGCTCCGGGGAGCTGTTTTTT,CASSAAGGSGELFF
TRBJ2-7,medium-sized,-,TRBV2,TGTGCCAGCAGTGAGGGGTTCGAGCAGTACTTC,CASSEGFEQYF
TRBJ1-2,few,-,TRBV20-1,TGCAGTGCTAGAGGAGAGGGGCTGAATGGCTACACCTTC,CSARGEGLNGYTF
TRBJ2-7,-,TRBD1,TRBV7-9,TGTGCCATCCGGGACAGGGGACACGAGCAGTACTTC,CAIRDRGHEQYF
TRBJ1-6,many,-,TRBV12-3/TRBV12-4,TGTGCCAGCAAGCAGGTGGACTTTCGCAATTCACCCCTCCACTTT,CASKQVDFRNSPLHF
TRBJ1-1,medium-sized,-,TRBV4-3,TGCGCCAGCAGCCAAGATCATATTGTCAACACTGAAGCTTTCTTT,CASSQDHIVNTEAFF
TRBJ1-1,medium-sized,-,TRBV7-6,TGTGCCAGCAGCTTAGTACCGATGAACACTGAAGCTTTCTTT,CASSLVPMNTEAFF
TRBJ1-5,medium-sized,-,TRBV6-1,TGTGCCAGCAGTGTGGAGGGATTTCAGCCCCAGCATTTT,CASSVEGFQPQHF
TRBJ1-1,medium-sized,TRBD1,TRBV7-9,TGTGCCAGCAGCGTAGACAGGGGAAGAGGGACTGAAGCTTTCTTT,CASSVDRGRGTEAFF
TRBJ2-7,medium-sized,TRBD1,TRBV28,TGTGCCAGCAGTTCCCATTCGACAGGGGCCCTCTACGAGCAGTACTTC,CASSSHSTGALYEQYF
TRBJ2-1,medium-sized,-,TRBV7-7,TGTGCCAGCAGCTTAACCCAGGCGCTAAACAATGAGCAGTTCTTC,CASSLTQALNNEQFF
TRBJ1-5,few,-,TRBV29-1,TGCAGCGTTGAGAGGTGTGACAATCAGCCCCAGCATTTT,CSVERCDNQPQHF
TRBJ2-1,-,-,TRBV7-8,TGTGCCAGCAGCTTAGCTGGGTCCCCCTACAATGAGCAGTTCTTC,CASSLAGSPYNEQFF
TRBJ1-1,medium-sized,-,TRBV18,TGTGCCAGCTCACCTACCGATTCCGGAGTTACTGAAGCTTTCTTT,CASSPTDSGVTEAFF
TRBJ2-2,many,TRBD1,TRBV20-1,TGCAGTGCTAGAGCCTTAGGACAGGGGGACACCGGGGAGCTGTTTTTT,CSARALGQGDTGELFF
TRBJ1-1,-,-,TRBV15,TGTGCCACCAGCAGGGCCAGGGCGAACACTGAAGCTTTCTTT,CATSRARANTEAFF
TRBJ1-3,medium-sized,-,TRBV12-3/TRBV12-4,TGTGCCAGCAGTTTTGGCTCTGGAAACACCATATATTTT,CASSFGSGNTIYF
TRBJ1-1,medium-sized,-,TRBV9,TGTGCCAGCAGCGTAGCGCTCCAGGGATCTACTGAAGCTTTCTTT,CASSVALQGSTEAFF
TRBJ2-1,many,TRBD1,TRBV20-1,TGCAGTGCTAGACGAACAGGGGACGGTGAGCAGTTCTTC,CSARRTGDGEQFF
TRBJ2-1,medium-sized,-,TRBV6-2/TRBV6-3,TGTGCCAGCATGCCACACACTGGGGGCTACAATGAGCAGTTCTTC,CASMPHTGGYNEQFF
TRBJ2-1,many,-,TRBV12-3/TRBV12-4,TGTGCCAGCAGTTTATTGGGGAAGACCTACAATGAGCAGTTCTTC,CASSLLGKTYNEQFF
TRBJ2-2,medium-sized,-,TRBV29-1,TGCAGCGCCTTCTCGGAGGGGGAGCTGTTTTTT,CSAFSEGELFF
TRBJ1-1,medium-sized,-,TRBV7-9,TGTGCCAGCAGCTTAGTTTTAGGGCCAGGGCGAGATTTCTTCTCTGAAGCTTTCTTT,CASSLVLGPGRDFFSEAFF
TRBJ1-3,many,-,TRBV6-5,TGTGCCAGCAGGACGGCCAACACCATATATTTT,CASRTANTIYF
TRBJ2-7,medium-sized,TRBD1,TRBV4-3,TGCGCCAGCAGCCAAGACTGGACAGGGGGGTACGAGCAGTACTTC,CASSQDWTGGYEQYF
TRBJ2-7,many,TRBD2,TRBV20-1,TGCAGTGTCCGGACTAGCGGGAGTCGCGAGCAGTACTTC,CSVRTSGSREQYF
TRBJ2-3,medium-sized,TRBD1,TRBV18,TGTGCCAGCTCTCCGGGACAGGGGGCAACAGATACGCAGTATTTT,CASSPGQGATDTQYF
TRBJ2-5,-,TRBD2,TRBV14,TGTGCCAGCAGCCAAGTCGGGACTAGACAAGAGACCCAGTACTTC,CASSQVGTRQETQYF
TRBJ1-1,many,-,TRBV7-2,TGTGCCAGCAGCCCTGTGACAGGACCTCTTGAAGCTTTCTTT,CASSPVTGPLEAFF
TRBJ1-1,many,-,TRBV13,TGTGCCAGCAGCTTAACGGGAACCAACACTGAAGCTTTCTTT,CASSLTGTNTEAFF
TRBJ2-7,-,TRBD1,TRBV2,TGTGCCAGCAGTGATAAGGGGACAGGGACGCGCGAGCAGTACTTC,CASSDKGTGTREQYF
TRBJ1-5,medium-sized,-,TRBV7-2,TGTGCCAGCAGCTCCCAGGGAAGGGTCCCTCAGCATTTT,CASSSQGRVPQHF
TRBJ2-7,many,-,TRBV18,TGTGCCAGCTCACAAGGACAAAACTACGAGCAGTACTTC,CASSQGQNYEQYF
TRBJ2-3,-,TRBD1,TRBV4-1,TGCGCCAGCAGCCAGCTACCGGGACAGGGAACCACAGATACGCAGTATTTT,CASSQLPGQGTTDTQYF
TRBJ1-1,-,-,TRBV27,TGTGCCAGCAGTTTATCGCGGTCTGGGGGAGACACTGAAGCTTTCTTT,CASSLSRSGGDTEAFF
TRBJ1-1,-,TRBD1,TRBV6-5,TGTGCCAGCAGCGATTTTGATATTGCGACAGGGGGTAGCACTGAAGCTTTCTTT,CASSDFDIATGGSTEAFF
TRBJ2-3,medium-sized,TRBD1,TRBV11-2,TGTGCCAGCAGCGTAGACAGGGGGACAGATACGCAGTATTTT,CASSVDRGTDTQYF
TRBJ1-1,many,TRBD1,TRBV20-1,TGCAGTGCTAGACCAACCGGGACAGGGATTGAAGCTTTCTTT,CSARPTGTGIEAFF
TRBJ1-3,medium-sized,-,TRBV30,TGTGCCTGGCGTTTCAGAAACTCTGGAAACACCATATATTTT,CAWRFRNSGNTIYF
TRBJ2-3,medium-sized,-,TRBV2,TGTGCCAGCAGTGCCGAGTCGGCTGCTACGCAGTATTTT,CASSAESAATQYF
TRBJ2-1,-,TRBD2,TRBV7-2,TGTGCCAGCGGGAAGGGACTAGCGGACCACAATGAGCAGTTCTTC,CASGKGLADHNEQFF
TRBJ2-1,many,-,TRBV27,TGTGCCAGCAGTCCCGGGACGACTAGCAATGAGCAGTTCTTC,CASSPGTTSNEQFF
TRBJ1-5,-,-,TRBV4-2,TGTGCCAGCAGCCAGACAGGAGGGGGTGATCAGCCCCAGCATTTT,CASSQTGGGDQPQHF